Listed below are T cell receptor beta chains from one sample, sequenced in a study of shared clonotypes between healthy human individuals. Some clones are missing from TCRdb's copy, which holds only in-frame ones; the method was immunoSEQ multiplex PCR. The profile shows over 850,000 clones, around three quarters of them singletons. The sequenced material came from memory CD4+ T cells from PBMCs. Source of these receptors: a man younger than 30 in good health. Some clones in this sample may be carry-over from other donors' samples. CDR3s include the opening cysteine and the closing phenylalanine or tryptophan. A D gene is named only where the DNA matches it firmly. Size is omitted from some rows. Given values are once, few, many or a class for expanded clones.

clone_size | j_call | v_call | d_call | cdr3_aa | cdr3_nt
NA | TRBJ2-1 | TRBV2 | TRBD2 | CASSGRNSGNYNEQFF | TGTGCCAGCAGTGGAAGAAATAGCGGGAACTACAATGAGCAGTTCTTC
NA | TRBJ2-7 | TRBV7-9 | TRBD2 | CASSLDGRHVGEQYF | TGTGCCAGCAGCTTGGACGGGAGGCATGTCGGGGAGCAGTACTTC
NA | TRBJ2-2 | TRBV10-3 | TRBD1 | CATGTVSTGELFF | TGTGCCACCGGGACAGTTTCCACCGGGGAGCTGTTTTTT
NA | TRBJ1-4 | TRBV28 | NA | CASSDSMVGNEKLFF | TGTGCCAGCAGTGACTCTATGGTGGGCAATGAAAAACTGTTTTTT
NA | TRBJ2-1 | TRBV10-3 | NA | CAISGGDVDEQFF | TGTGCCATCAGTGGGGGCGACGTCGATGAGCAGTTCTTC
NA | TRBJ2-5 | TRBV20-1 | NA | CSARFAETQYF | TGCAGCGCCCGTTTTGCCGAGACCCAGTACTTC
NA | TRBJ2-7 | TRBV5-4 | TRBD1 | CASSFEGQGAREQYF | TGTGCCAGCAGCTTTGAGGGACAGGGGGCGCGTGAGCAGTACTTC
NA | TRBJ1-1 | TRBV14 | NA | CASRGWDTRETEAFF | TGTGCCAGCAGGGGTTGGGACACCAGAGAGACTGAAGCTTTCTTT
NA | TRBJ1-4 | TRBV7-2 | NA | CASSLAFYKATWGEKLFF | TGTGCCAGCAGCTTAGCGTTTTATAAAGCGACCTGGGGGGAAAAACTGTTTTTT
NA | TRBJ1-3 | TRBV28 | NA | CASRPWARSGNTIYF | TGTGCCAGCCGCCCCTGGGCGCGCTCTGGAAACACCATATATTTT
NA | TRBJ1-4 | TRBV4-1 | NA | CASSHGTLGGEKLFF | TGCGCCAGCAGCCATGGGACTCTTGGCGGAGAAAAACTGTTTTTT
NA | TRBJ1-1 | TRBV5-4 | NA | CASSWAGRTEAFF | TGTGCCAGCAGCTGGGCAGGGCGTACTGAAGCTTTCTTT
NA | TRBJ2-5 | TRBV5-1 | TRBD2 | CASSLVVAGNQETQYF | TGCGCCAGCAGCTTGGTAGTAGCGGGTAACCAAGAGACCCAGTACTTC
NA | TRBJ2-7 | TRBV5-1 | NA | CASSLEAGTYEQYF | TGCGCCAGCAGCTTGGAGGCAGGGACCTACGAGCAGTACTTC
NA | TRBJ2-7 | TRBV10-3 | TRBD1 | CAISETGAYEQYF | TGTGCCATCAGTGAGACAGGGGCCTACGAGCAGTACTTC
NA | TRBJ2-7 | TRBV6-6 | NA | CASSYLGHIQAEQYF | TGTGCCAGCAGTTACCTGGGACACATTCAAGCCGAGCAGTACTTC
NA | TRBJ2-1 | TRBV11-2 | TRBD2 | CASSPVREKGAERFF | TGTGCCAGCAGCCCGGTGCGGGAGAAGGGCGCTGAGCGGTTCTTC
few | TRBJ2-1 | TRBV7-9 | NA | CASSPDWNEQFF | TGTGCCAGCAGCCCCGACTGGAATGAGCAGTTCTTC
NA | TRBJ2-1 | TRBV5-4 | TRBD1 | CASSFLTGQGLTEQFF | TGTGCCAGCAGCTTCCTAACGGGACAGGGACTAACTGAGCAGTTCTTC
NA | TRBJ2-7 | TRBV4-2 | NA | CASSQDFGTVNYEQYF | TGTGCCAGCAGCCAAGACTTTGGGACGGTCAACTACGAGCAGTACTTC
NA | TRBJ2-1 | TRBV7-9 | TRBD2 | CASSPTPGTSGNEQFF | TGTGCCAGCAGCCCAACGCCCGGGACTAGCGGCAATGAGCAGTTCTTC
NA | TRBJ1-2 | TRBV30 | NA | CAWGLDGYTF | TGTGCCTGGGGTTTAGATGGCTACACCTTC
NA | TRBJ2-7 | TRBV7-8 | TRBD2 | CASSWTRRDEQYF | TGTGCCAGCAGCTGGACTAGGAGGGACGAGCAGTACTTC
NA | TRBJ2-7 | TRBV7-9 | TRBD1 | CASSYYSGTGVSYEQYF | TGTGCCAGCAGCTATTATTCCGGGACAGGGGTATCCTACGAGCAGTACTTC
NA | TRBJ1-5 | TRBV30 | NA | CAWRGSNQHQHF | TGTGCCTGGAGGGGGAGCAATCAGCACCAGCATTTT
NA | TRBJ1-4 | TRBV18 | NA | CASSPGTVMGLFF | TGTGCCAGCTCACCTGGTACCGTGATGGGTCTGTTTTTT
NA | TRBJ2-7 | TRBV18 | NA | CASSPGTDAYEQYF | TGTGCCAGCTCCCCCGGGACCGACGCCTACGAGCAGTACTTC
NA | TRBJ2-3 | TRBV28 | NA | CASSPQGTRITDTQYF | TGTGCCAGCAGCCCTCAGGGGACTCGGATCACAGATACGCAGTATTTT
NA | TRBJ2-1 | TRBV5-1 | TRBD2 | CASSWTTLLAGPSPQFF | TGCGCCAGCAGCTGGACGACCCTTTTAGCGGGCCCCAGCCCGCAGTTCTTC
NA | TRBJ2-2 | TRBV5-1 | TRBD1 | CASSSTTGRNGGELFF | TGCGCCAGCAGCTCTACGACAGGGAGAAATGGCGGGGAGCTGTTTTTT
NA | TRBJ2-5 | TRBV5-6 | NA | CASSLYPVETQYF | TGTGCCAGCAGCTTGTACCCTGTTGAGACCCAGTACTTC
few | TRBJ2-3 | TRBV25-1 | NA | CASHSKGWEDTQYF | TGTGCCAGCCACTCCAAGGGTTGGGAAGATACGCAGTATTTT
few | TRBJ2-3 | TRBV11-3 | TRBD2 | CASSRRTGGISADTQYF | TGTGCCAGCAGCCGCCGTACCGGGGGGATAAGTGCAGATACGCAGTATTTT
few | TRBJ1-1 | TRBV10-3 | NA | CAISESGEAFF | TGTGCCATCAGTGAGTCCGGTGAAGCTTTCTTT
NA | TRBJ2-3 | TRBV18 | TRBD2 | CASSGLQRGHTDTQYF | TGTGCCAGCTCCGGGTTGCAGCGGGGCCACACAGATACGCAGTATTTT
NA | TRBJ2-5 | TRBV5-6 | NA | CASSLVSVGSGETQYF | TGTGCCAGCAGCTTGGTATCGGTCGGGAGTGGGGAGACCCAGTACTTC
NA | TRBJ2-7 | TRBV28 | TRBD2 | CASSPGRVDEQYF | TGTGCCAGCAGCCCTGGGAGGGTCGACGAGCAGTACTTC
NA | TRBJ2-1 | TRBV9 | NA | CASSVSPQTGHPYNEQFF | TGTGCCAGCAGCGTATCTCCTCAAACAGGTCACCCCTACAATGAGCAGTTCTTC
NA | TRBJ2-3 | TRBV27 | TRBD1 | CASSFHTPQGHATDTQYF | TGTGCCAGCAGTTTCCATACCCCACAGGGGCATGCAACAGATACGCAGTATTTT
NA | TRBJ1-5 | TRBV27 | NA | CASSFPPGTFWHF | TGTGCCAGCAGTTTCCCCCCAGGGACGTTTTGGCATTTT
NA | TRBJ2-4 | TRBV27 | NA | CASSLSFDIIAKNIQYF | TGTGCCAGCAGTTTATCGTTCGACATTATAGCCAAAAACATTCAGTACTTC
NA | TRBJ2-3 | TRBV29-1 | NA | CSVQTASSTDTQYF | TGCAGCGTTCAGACAGCCTCTAGCACAGATACGCAGTATTTT